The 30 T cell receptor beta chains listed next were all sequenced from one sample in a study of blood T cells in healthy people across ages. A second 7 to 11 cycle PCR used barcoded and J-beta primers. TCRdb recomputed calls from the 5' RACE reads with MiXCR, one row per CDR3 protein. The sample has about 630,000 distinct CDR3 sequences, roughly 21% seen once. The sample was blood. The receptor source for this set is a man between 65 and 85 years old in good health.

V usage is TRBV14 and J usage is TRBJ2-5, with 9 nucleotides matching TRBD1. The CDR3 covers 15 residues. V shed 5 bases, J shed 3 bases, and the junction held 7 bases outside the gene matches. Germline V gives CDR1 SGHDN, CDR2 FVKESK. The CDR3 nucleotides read TGTGCCAGCAGCGTTGGGACAGGGCCAAAAGAGACCCAGTACTTC. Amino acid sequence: CASSVGTGPKETQYF.

CDR3 loop: CATSKGSRGMSTDTQYF. The DNA for the CDR3 is TGTGCCACCAGCAAGGGGTCCAGGGGAATGAGCACAGATACGCAGTATTTT. V usage is TRBV15 and J usage is TRBJ2-3, with TRBD1 as a possible D gene (6 bases). The ends were cut back, 4 bases at V and 0 bases at J, with 17 bases in the middle. Germline assignment: CDR1 LNHNV and CDR2 YYDKDF (reference sequence). There are 17 residues in the CDR3.

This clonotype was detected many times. The CDR3 is CASSARDSAYEQYF. The CDR3 nucleotides read TGCGCCAGCAGCGCCCGGGACTCAGCCTACGAGCAGTACTTC. The rearrangement joins TRBV5-1 to TRBJ2-7; D is perhaps TRBD2 (6 bases). Germline lookup yields CDR1 SGHRS and CDR2 YFSETQ. Trimming shortened V by 4 bases and J by 2 bases, and 13 bases separated the two germline ends. This CDR3 contains 14 residues.

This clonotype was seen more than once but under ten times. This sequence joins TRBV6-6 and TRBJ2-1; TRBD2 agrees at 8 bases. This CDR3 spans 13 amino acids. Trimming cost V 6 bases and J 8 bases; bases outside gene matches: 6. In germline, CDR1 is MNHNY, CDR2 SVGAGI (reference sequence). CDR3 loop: CASRGLAGDEQFF. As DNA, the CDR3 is TGTGCCAGCAGAGGACTAGCTGGTGATGAGCAGTTCTTC.

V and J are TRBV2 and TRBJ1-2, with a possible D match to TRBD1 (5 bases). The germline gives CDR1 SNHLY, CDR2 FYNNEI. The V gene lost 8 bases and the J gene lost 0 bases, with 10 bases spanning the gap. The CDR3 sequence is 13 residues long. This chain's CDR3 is CASVDNSNYGYTF. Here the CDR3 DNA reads TGTGCCAGCGTGGACAACTCTAACTATGGCTACACCTTC.

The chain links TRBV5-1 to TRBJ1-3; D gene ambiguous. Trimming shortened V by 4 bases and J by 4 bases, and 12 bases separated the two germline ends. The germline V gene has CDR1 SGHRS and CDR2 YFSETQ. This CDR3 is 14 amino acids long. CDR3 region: CASSGGVSGNTIYF. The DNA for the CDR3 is TGCGCCAGCAGCGGAGGAGTCTCCGGAAACACCATATATTTT.

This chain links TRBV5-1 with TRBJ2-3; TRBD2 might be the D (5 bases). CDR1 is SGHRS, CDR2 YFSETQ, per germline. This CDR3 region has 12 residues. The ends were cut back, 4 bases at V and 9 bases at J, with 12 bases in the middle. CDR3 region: CASSPGFETQYF. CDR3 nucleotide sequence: TGCGCCAGCAGCCCGGGGTTCGAAACGCAGTATTTT.

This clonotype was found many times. CDR3: CSATGEFTDTQYF. CDR3 DNA: TGCAGTGCCACAGGGGAATTCACAGATACGCAGTATTTT. The gene calls are TRBV20-1 and TRBJ2-3; the match to TRBD1 covers 7 bases. This CDR3 spans 13 amino acids. CDR1 is DFQATT, CDR2 SNEGSKA, per germline (reference sequence). V shed 6 bases and J 2 bases; nucleotides not matched to a gene: 5.

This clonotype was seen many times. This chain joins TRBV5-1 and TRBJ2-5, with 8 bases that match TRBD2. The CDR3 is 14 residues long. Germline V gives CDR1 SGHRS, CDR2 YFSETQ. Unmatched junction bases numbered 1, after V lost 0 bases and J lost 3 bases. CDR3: CASSLVGGEETQYF. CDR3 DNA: TGCGCCAGCAGCTTGGTCGGGGGGGAAGAGACCCAGTACTTC.

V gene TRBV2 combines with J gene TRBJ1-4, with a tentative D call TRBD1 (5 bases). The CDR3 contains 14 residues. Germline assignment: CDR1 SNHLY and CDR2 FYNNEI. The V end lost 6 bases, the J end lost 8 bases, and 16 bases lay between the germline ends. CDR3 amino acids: CASRADKGVEKLFF. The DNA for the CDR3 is TGTGCCAGCAGAGCTGACAAAGGGGTAGAAAAACTGTTTTTT.

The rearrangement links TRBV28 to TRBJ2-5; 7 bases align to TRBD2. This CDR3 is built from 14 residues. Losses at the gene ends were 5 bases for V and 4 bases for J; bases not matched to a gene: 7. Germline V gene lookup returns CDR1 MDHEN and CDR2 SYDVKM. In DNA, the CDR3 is TGTGCCAGCAGTGGGGAGGGGCGAGGAGAGACCCAGTACTTC. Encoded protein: CASSGEGRGETQYF.

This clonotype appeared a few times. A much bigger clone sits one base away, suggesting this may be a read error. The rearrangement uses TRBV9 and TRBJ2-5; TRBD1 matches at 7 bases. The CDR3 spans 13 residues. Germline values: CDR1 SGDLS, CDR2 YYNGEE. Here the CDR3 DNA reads TGTGCCAACAGCGTACAGGGGCAAGAGACCCAGTACTTC. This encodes CANSVQGQETQYF.

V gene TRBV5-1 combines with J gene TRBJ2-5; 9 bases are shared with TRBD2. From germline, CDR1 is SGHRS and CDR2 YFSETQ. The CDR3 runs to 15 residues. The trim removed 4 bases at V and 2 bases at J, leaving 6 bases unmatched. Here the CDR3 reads CASSVSGSGQETQYF. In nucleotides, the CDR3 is TGCGCCAGCAGCGTTAGCGGGAGCGGGCAAGAGACCCAGTACTTC.

The CDR3, as DNA: TGTGCCAGCAGCTGGGTAGGGGGACTAGCGGGGTACAATGAGCAGTTCTTC. It encodes CASSWVGGLAGYNEQFF. The rearrangement uses TRBV7-2 and TRBJ2-1; 13 bases agree with TRBD2. This CDR3 has 17 residues. The V gene's germline CDR1 is SGHTA and CDR2 FQGNSA. The junction had 7 bases not matched to a gene; V was cut back by 4 bases and J by 4 bases.

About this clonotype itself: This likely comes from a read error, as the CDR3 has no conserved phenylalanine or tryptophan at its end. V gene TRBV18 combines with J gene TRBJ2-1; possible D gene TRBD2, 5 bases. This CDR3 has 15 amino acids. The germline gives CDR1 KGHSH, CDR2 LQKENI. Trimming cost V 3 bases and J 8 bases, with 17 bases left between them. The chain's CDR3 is CASSPGLTGYYEQFL. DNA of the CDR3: TGTGCCAGCTCACCTGGCCTAACGGGATATTATGAGCAGTTCCTC.

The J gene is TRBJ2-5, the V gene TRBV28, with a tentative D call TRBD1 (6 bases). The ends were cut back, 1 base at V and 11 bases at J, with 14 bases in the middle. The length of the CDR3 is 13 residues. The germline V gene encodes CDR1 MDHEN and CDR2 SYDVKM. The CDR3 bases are TGTGCCAGCAGTTTATTCCAGGCAGGGGAGCAGTACTTC. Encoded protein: CASSLFQAGEQYF.

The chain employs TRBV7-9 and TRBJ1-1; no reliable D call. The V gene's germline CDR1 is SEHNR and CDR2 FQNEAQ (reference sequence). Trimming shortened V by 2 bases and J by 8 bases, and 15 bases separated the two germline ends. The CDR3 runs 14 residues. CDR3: CASSLNFGSDEAFF. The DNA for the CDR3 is TGTGCCAGCAGCTTAAACTTCGGGTCAGACGAAGCTTTCTTT.

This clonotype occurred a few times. CDR3 sequence reads: CASSLAGQTSYNEQFF. DNA for the CDR3: TGTGCCAGCAGCTTGGCAGGACAGACCTCCTACAATGAGCAGTTCTTC. The rearrangement uses TRBV5-5 and TRBJ2-1, with D possibly TRBD1 on 6 matching bases. This CDR3 has 16 amino acids. The germline V gene encodes CDR1 SGHKS and CDR2 YYEKEE (reference sequence). The V end lost 0 bases, the J end lost 0 bases, and 10 bases lay between the germline ends.

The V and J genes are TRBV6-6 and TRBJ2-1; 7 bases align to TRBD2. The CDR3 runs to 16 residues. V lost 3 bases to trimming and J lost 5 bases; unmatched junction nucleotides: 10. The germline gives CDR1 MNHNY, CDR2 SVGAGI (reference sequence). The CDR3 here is CASSYGTGTNHNEQFF. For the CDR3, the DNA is TGTGCCAGCAGTTATGGTACCGGGACTAATCACAATGAGCAGTTCTTC.

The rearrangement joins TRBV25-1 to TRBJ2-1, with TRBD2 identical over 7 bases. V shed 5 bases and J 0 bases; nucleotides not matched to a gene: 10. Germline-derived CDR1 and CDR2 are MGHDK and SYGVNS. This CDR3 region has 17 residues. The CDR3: CASSPPSGYSSYNEQFF. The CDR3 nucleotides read TGTGCCAGCAGTCCCCCTAGCGGATATAGCTCCTACAATGAGCAGTTCTTC.

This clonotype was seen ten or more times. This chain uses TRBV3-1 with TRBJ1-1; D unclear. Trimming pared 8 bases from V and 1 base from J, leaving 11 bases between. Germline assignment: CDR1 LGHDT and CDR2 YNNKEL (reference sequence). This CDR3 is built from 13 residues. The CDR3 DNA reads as TGTGCCAGCTCACCACGAGAGAACACTGAAGCTTTCTTT. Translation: CASSPRENTEAFF.

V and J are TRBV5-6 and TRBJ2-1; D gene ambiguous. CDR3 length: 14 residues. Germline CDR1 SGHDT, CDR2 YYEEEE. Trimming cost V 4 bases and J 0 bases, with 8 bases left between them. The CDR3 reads CASSLWDSYNEQFF. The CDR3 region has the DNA TGTGCCAGCAGCCTTTGGGACTCCTACAATGAGCAGTTCTTC. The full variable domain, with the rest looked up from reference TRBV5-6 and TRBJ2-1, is DAGVTQSPTHLIKTRGQQVTLRCSPKSGHDTVSWYQQALGQGPQFIFQYYEEEERQRGNFPDRFSGHQFPNYSSELNVNALLLGDSALYLCASSLWDSYNEQFFGPGTRLTVL.

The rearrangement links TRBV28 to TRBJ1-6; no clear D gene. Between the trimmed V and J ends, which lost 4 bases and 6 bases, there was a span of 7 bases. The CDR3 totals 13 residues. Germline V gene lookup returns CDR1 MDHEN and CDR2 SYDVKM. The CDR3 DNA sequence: TGTGCCAGCAGTTCTGGGAGTAATTCACCCCTCCACTTT. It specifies CASSSGSNSPLHF.

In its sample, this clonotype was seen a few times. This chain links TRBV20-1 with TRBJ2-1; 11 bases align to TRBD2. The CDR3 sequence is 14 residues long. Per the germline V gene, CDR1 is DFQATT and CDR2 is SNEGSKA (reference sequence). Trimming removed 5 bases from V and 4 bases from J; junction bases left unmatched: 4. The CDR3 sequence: CSALAGGPYNEQFF. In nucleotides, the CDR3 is TGCAGTGCTTTAGCGGGAGGGCCATACAATGAGCAGTTCTTC.

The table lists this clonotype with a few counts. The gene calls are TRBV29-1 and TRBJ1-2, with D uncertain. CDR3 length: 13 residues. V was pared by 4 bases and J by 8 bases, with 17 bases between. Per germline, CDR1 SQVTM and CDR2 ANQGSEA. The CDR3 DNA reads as TGCAGCGTTGTTAGTCGGGCCTCCGGAGGCTACACCTTC. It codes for CSVVSRASGGYTF.

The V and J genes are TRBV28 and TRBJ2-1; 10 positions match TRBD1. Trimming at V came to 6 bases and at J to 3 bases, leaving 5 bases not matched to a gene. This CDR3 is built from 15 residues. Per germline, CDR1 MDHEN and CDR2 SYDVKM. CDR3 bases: TGTGCCAGCAGAACCGGGACAGGGGACTACAATGAGCAGTTCTTC. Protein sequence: CASRTGTGDYNEQFF.

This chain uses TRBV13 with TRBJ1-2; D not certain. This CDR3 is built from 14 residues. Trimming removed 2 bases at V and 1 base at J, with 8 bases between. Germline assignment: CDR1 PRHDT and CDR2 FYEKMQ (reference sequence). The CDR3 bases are TGTGCCAGCAGCTTATCCACCCTTAACTATGGCTACACCTTC. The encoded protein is CASSLSTLNYGYTF.

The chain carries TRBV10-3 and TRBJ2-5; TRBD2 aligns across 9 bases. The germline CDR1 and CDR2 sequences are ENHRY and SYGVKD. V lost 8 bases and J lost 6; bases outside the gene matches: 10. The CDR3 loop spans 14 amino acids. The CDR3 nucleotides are TGTGCCATCGCTGGCGGGAGGGATGTGAAGACCCAGTACTTC. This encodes CAIAGGRDVKTQYF.

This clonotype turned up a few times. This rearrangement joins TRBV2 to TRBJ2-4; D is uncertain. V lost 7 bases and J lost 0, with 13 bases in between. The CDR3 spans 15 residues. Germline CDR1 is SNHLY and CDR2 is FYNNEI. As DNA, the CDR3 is TGTGCCAGCACAGCGACCGAGCTAGCCAAAAACATTCAGTACTTC. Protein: CASTATELAKNIQYF.

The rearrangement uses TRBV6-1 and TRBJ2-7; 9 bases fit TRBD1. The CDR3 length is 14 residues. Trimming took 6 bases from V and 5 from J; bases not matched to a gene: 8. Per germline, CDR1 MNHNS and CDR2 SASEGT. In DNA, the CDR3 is TGTGCCAGCAGGAATACGGGACAGGGACACGAGCAGTACTTC. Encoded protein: CASRNTGQGHEQYF.